This is a list of T cell receptor beta chains from one sample in a study of CD8 T cells in ankylosing spondylitis. TCRdb processed the 5' RACE reads anew with MiXCR; each CDR3 protein has one entry. The sample holds 750,000 to 850,000 distinct CDR3 sequences, approximately 12% seen once. Input material: blood, either unsorted or a sorted T cell fraction (not recorded which). These receptors all stem from a male donor with ankylosing spondylitis. The CDR3 runs from the conserved cysteine through the conserved F or W. D genes are given only for firm matches. The size field is filled for only some rows; it gives once, few, many or a size class.

D gene,V gene,clone size,J gene,CDR3 DNA,CDR3 protein
TRBD1,TRBV18,many,TRBJ1-1,TGTGCCAGCACCAGGGACAGGAACACTGAAGCTTTCTTT,CASTRDRNTEAFF
.,TRBV4-3,many,TRBJ2-2,TGCGCCAGCAGCCAAGAACCAGTCCACACCGGGGAGCTGTTTTTT,CASSQEPVHTGELFF
.,TRBV5-1,few,TRBJ1-3,TGCGCCAGCAGCTTGACCTTCGGAAACACCATATATTTT,CASSLTFGNTIYF
.,TRBV25-1,few,TRBJ2-7,TGTGCCAGCAGTGACCCCAGGGTTCTCTACGAGCAGTACTTC,CASSDPRVLYEQYF
.,TRBV20-1,few,TRBJ1-6,TGCAGTGCTAGTAGTGGGCAGGGACAAAATTCACCCCTCCACTTT,CSASSGQGQNSPLHF
TRBD1,TRBV11-2,few,TRBJ1-2,TGTGCCAGCAGCTTAGATCGGACAGGGGGTCTTGGCTACACCTTC,CASSLDRTGGLGYTF
TRBD1,TRBV20-1,.,TRBJ1-1,TGCAGTGCGCAGACAGGGAGGAACACTGAAGCTTTCTTT,CSAQTGRNTEAFF
.,TRBV20-1,.,TRBJ2-5,TGCAGTGCTTCCCGACTTAGTCAGGCCCCAGAGACCCAGTACTTC,CSASRLSQAPETQYF
.,TRBV12-3/TRBV12-4,few,TRBJ1-1,TGTGCCAGCAGTTTAAAGGTAGGCGGTGAAGCTTTCTTT,CASSLKVGGEAFF
.,TRBV6-2/TRBV6-3,once,TRBJ2-3,TGTGCCAGCGGAAAACGGGACATCACAGATACGCAGTATTTT,CASGKRDITDTQYF
TRBD1,TRBV29-1,.,TRBJ1-5,TGCAGCGTAAGAGACAGGGCGGATCAGCCCCAGCATTTT,CSVRDRADQPQHF
.,TRBV29-1,.,TRBJ1-1,TGCAGCGTTGAGCGCAGGCTAGACACTGAAGCTTTCTTT,CSVERRLDTEAFF
TRBD1,TRBV7-2,few,TRBJ2-4,TGTGCCAGCAGCTCGTCCGGGACAGGGGTGAAGAACATTCAGTACTTC,CASSSSGTGVKNIQYF
.,TRBV5-1,few,TRBJ2-2,TGCGCCAGCAGCTTGGATCAGGGAACCGGGGAGCTGTTTTTT,CASSLDQGTGELFF
.,TRBV7-2,.,TRBJ2-7,TGTGCCAGCAGCTTGTACGGGGCGGACGCCTACGAGCAGTACTTC,CASSLYGADAYEQYF
.,TRBV29-1,.,TRBJ1-1,TGCAGCGCTCACTACCTCTCCAAGGCGAAGACTGAAGCTTTCTTT,CSAHYLSKAKTEAFF
.,TRBV28,few,TRBJ1-2,TGTGCCAGCAGCCCCCTCAGTGCCTCTAACTATGGCTACACCTTC,CASSPLSASNYGYTF